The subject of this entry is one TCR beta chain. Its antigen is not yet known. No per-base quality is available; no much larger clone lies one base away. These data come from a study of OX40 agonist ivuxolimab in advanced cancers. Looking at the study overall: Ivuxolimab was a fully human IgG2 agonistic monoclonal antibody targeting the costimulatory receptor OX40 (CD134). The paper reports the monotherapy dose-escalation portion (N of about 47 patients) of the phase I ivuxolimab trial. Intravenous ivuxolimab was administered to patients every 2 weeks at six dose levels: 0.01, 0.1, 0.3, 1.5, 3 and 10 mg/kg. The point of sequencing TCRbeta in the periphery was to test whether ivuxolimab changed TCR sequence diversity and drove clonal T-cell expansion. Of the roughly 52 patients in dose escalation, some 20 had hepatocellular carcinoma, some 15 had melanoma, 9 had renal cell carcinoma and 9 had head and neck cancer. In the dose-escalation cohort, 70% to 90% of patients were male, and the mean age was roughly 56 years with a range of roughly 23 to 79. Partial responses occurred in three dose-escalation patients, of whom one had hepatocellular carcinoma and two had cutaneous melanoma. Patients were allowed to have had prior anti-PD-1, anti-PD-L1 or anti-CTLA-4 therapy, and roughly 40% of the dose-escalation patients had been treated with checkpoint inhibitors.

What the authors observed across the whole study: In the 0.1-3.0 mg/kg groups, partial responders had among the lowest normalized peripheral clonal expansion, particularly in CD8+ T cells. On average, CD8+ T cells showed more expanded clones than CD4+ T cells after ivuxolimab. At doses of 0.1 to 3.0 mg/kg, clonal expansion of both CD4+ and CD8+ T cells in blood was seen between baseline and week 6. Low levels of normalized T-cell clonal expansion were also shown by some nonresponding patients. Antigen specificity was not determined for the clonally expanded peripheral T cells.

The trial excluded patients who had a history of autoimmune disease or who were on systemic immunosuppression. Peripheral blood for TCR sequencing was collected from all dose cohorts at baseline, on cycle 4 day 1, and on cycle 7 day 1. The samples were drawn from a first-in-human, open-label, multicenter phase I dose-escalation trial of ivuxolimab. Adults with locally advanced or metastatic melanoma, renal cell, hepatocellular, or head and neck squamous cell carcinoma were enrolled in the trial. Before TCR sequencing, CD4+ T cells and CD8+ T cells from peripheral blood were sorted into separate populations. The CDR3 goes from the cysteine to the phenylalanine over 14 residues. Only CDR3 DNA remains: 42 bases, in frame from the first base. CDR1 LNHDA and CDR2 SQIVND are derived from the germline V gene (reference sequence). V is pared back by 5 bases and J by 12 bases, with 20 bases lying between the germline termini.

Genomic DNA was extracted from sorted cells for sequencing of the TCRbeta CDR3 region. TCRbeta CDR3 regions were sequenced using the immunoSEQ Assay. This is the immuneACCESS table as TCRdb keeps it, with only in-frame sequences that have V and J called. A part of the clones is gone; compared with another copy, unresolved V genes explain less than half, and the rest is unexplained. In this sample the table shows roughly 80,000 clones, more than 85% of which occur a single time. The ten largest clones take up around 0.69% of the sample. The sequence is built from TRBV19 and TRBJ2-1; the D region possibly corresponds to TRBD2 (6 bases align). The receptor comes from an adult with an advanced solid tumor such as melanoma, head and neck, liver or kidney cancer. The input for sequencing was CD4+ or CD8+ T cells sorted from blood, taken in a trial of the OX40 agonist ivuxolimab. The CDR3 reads CASSVGTAEWGQFF. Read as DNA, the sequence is TGTGCCAGTAGTGTCGGGACTGCTGAATGGGGGCAGTTCTTC. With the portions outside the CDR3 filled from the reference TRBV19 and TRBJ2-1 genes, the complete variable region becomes DGGITQSPKYLFRKEGQNVTLSCEQNLNHDAMYWYRQDPGQGLRLIYYSQIVNDFQKGDIAEGYSVSREKKESFPLTVTSAQKNPTAFYLCASSVGTAEWGQFFGPGTRLTVL.